Listed below are T cell receptor beta chains from one sample, sequenced in a study of CD8+CD57+ T cells in acquired aplastic anemia. In TCRdb, the reads were re-called with MiXCR into one record per CDR3 protein. The table lists just over 450,000 distinct CDR3 sequences, 25% to 40% of them singletons. Sequenced material: sorted CD4+, CD8+, or CD8+CD57+ T cells (not recorded which) from PBMCs. The receptors here all came from a human donor with aplastic anemia. Each CDR3 is given with its conserved first and last residue.

V	J	CDR3
TRBV30	TRBJ2-7	CAWQTLYEQYF
TRBV25-1	TRBJ2-1	CASSEAGGIYNEQFF
TRBV10-2	TRBJ2-2	CASSDGTTNTGELFF
TRBV11-3	TRBJ1-6	CASSGQKNNSPLHF
TRBV7-2	TRBJ1-3	CASSSDRGNTIYF
TRBV11-2	TRBJ1-2	CASRGHGVGYQNGYTF
TRBV19	TRBJ2-1	CASRGRGEQFF
TRBV6-1	TRBJ1-5	CASNVQVLNQPQHF
TRBV9	TRBJ2-7	CASSAAGGAYEQYF
TRBV12-3/TRBV12-4	TRBJ1-5	CASSLNYQPQHF
TRBV9	TRBJ1-2	CASSARGTEYGYTF
TRBV19	TRBJ2-3	CASSFGLPPDTQYF
TRBV10-2	TRBJ1-2	CASSENWQINGYTF
TRBV20-1	TRBJ1-2	CSVPKRSGGYRGYTF
TRBV7-9	TRBJ1-2	CASSQQGMEGYTF
TRBV25-1	TRBJ1-6	CASSLRTGGTPGSNSPLHF
TRBV9	TRBJ2-5	CASSSRGGSQETQYF
TRBV7-9	TRBJ2-5	CASSFGSVETQYF
TRBV10-1	TRBJ2-2	CASLAGVSGELFF
TRBV29-1	TRBJ1-2	CSVGTGESGYTF
TRBV13	TRBJ2-1	CASSLGRTSGRYNEQFF
TRBV6-1	TRBJ1-5	CASCKTGTGNQPQHF
TRBV19	TRBJ1-1	CASSPGSGYTEAFF
TRBV7-2	TRBJ1-6	CASSSDRRSPLHF
TRBV7-3	TRBJ1-1	CASSLTRGTEAFF
TRBV6-1	TRBJ2-1	CASSPSYSYNEQFF
TRBV18	TRBJ1-2	CASSDLSMPNYGYTF
TRBV5-1	TRBJ2-2	CASSLGHGGTGELFF
TRBV10-3	TRBJ2-2	CAIRVGTERDTGELFF
TRBV9	TRBJ1-1	CASSGIPHGTGSTEAFF
TRBV11-1	TRBJ2-3	CASRELDFFSTDTQYF
TRBV5-5	TRBJ1-2	CASSPWDSLYGYTF
TRBV6-9	TRBJ2-7	CASSYRRIHTDEQYF
TRBV27	TRBJ1-5	CASSLGARPTANQPQHF
TRBV19	TRBJ1-2	CASRAGGLGYTF
TRBV29-1	TRBJ1-2	CSVEESGFGYGYTF
TRBV5-1	TRBJ2-1	CASRRLAGGYNEQFF
TRBV2	TRBJ1-1	CASSRSGRMNTEASF
TRBV20-1	TRBJ2-5	CSASPGTGGETQYF
TRBV20-1	TRBJ1-5	CSVRPGGQPQHF
TRBV10-2	TRBJ2-3	CASSETSALAGGLTDTQYF
TRBV11-2	TRBJ2-7	CASSLREHEQYF
TRBV24-1	TRBJ1-2	CATSDPGGGYGYTF
TRBV10-3	TRBJ1-6	CAIRNGQDNSPLRF
TRBV20-1	TRBJ1-4	CSAGGDRANEKLFF
TRBV20-1	TRBJ1-2	CSARDSGGAHGYTF
TRBV29-1	TRBJ2-3	CSVDPGARSDTQYF
TRBV7-2	TRBJ2-7	CASSLTQGYEQYF
TRBV7-2	TRBJ1-6	CASSARQDSSYNSPLHF
TRBV7-8	TRBJ1-1	CASSLNVEGGTEAFF
TRBV5-1	TRBJ2-1	CASSLEDAQWEQFF
TRBV7-9	TRBJ1-1	CASSHYRDTEAFF
TRBV7-2	TRBJ2-5	CASSPPGDRGETQYF
TRBV6-5	TRBJ2-4	CASSYSRAKNIQYF
TRBV20-1	TRBJ2-5	CSASPQTSGGETQYF
TRBV3-1	TRBJ2-7	CASSPLFPKSYEQYF
TRBV9	TRBJ2-7	CASSVRLAGGYEQYF
TRBV4-3	TRBJ1-6	CAGGTAGYNSPLHF
TRBV7-9	TRBJ2-7	CASSSVPYEQYF